This T cell receptor beta chain was documented in a study of T cells in narcolepsy. Germline CDR1 reads MGHRA; CDR2 reads YSYEKL. V dropped 4 bases and J dropped 8 bases, with 21 bases sitting between them. The CDR3 is 15 residues long. Clones were read by immunoSEQ multiplex PCR, and TCRdb kept only the in-frame ones, dropping some. The sample contains around 35,000 clones, approximately 78% of which appear only once. This chain uses TRBV4-1 with TRBJ2-7, with D possibly being TRBD1 (6 bases). The source of this sequence is a human donor with narcolepsy. Material: CD45RA- memory CD4+ T cells from PBMCs. The CDR3 loop reads CASSRNWDTITKQYF. The CDR3, as DNA: TGCGCCAGCAGCCGGAACTGGGACACGATTACGAAGCAGTACTTC.